There are many counts of the clone carrying this T cell receptor beta chain. The source of the sample is a study of blood T cell repertoires in COVID-19. Study overall: Both acute and convalescent COVID-19 samples were obtained from the United States, Italy and Spain.

The germline V gene has CDR1 SGHTA and CDR2 FQGNSA. The junction had 8 bases not matched to a gene; V was cut back by 4 bases and J by 7 bases. The CDR3 runs to 15 residues. Sequenced by immunoSEQ multiplex PCR; TCRdb stores in-frame clones only, minus some. The repertoire holds 250,000 to 350,000 clones, roughly 83% seen once, with roughly 1.6% in the top ten. The sequence came from a human donor with COVID-19, enrolled during active disease. The donor label of this sample is uncertain. The gene calls are TRBV7-2 and TRBJ2-2; 8 positions agree with TRBD1. Sequencing was carried out using peripheral blood. CDR3 sequence reads: CASSSKTGDGGELFF. DNA of the CDR3: TGTGCCAGCAGCTCCAAGACAGGGGACGGCGGGGAGCTGTTTTTT.